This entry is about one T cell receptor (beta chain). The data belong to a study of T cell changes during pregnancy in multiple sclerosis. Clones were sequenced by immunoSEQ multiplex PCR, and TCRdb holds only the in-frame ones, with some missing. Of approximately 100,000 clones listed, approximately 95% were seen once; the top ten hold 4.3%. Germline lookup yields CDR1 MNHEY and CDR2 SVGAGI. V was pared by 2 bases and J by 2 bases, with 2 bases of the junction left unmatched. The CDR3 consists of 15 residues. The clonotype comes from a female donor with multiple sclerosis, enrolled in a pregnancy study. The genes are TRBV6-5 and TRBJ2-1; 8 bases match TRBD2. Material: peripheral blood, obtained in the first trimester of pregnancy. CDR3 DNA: TGTGCCAGCAGTTACGCCGGGGGGGCCTACAATGAGCAGTTCTTC. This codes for CASSYAGGAYNEQFF.